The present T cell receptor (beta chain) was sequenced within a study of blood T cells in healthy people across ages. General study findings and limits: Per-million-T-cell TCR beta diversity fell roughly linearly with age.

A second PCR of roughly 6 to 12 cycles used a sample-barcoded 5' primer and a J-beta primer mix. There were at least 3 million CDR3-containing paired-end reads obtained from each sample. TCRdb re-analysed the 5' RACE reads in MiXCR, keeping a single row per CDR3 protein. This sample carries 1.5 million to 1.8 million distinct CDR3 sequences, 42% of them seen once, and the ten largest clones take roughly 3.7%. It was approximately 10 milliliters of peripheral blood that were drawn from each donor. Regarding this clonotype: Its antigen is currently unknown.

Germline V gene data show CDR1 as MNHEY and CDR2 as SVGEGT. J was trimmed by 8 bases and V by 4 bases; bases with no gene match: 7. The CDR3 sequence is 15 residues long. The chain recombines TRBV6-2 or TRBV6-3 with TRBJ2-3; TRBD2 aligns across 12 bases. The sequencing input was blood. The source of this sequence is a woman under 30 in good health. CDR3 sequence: CASSLTSGRIGTQYF. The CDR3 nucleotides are TGTGCCAGCAGTTTGACTAGCGGGAGAATCGGTACGCAGTATTTT.